The 17 T cell receptor beta chains in this list originate from one sample, sequenced in a study of tumor-infiltrating lymphocytes in primary liver carcinoma. DNA and RNA were both co-extracted from around 20-30 mg of bulk tissue that had not been sorted. Researchers generated TCR beta cDNA from approximately 0.55 ug of total RNA, relying on a constant-region primer. Three nested multiplex PCR rounds, a slightly modified ARM-PCR method, built the TCR beta libraries. Running 10 cycles apiece, the first two PCR rounds relied on TRBV1-TRBV30 forward primers together with a C-beta reverse primer. A single record per CDR3 protein comes from TCRdb applying MiXCR to the multiplex PCR reads. Among roughly 70,000 distinct CDR3 sequences, 71% were seen once, and the ten largest hold roughly 40%. The sample comprised liver tumor tissue from sampling region 4. The subset here: tumor region T4, right-lateral pole. The receptors shown here come from a man aged 40-49 years with primary liver carcinoma and hepatitis B virus infection.

This clonotype was counted once. The CDR3 carries no conserved terminal phenylalanine or tryptophan, so it likely arises from a read error. This chain joins TRBV12-3 or TRBV12-4 and TRBJ1-6, with D possibly being TRBD1 (6 bases). Trimming removed 9 bases from V and 10 bases from J, with 22 bases in between. The CDR3 extends over 15 amino acids. For the CDR3, the DNA is TGTGCCAGTAGTCCAGGAGGGGGGGCAGAGTCACCCCTCCACATT. It is translated as CASSPGGGAESPLHI.

The V call is TRBV7-8, the J call TRBJ2-2; either TRBD1 or TRBD2 may supply D (5 bases each). The germline V gene encodes CDR1 SGHVS and CDR2 FQNEAQ. V dropped 9 bases and J dropped 0 bases, with 14 bases sitting between them. This CDR3 comprises 15 residues. The CDR3 loop is CASGTEISNTGELFF. CDR3 nucleotide sequence: TGTGCCAGTGGGACGGAAATATCGAACACCGGGGAGCTGTTTTTT.

With respect to this clonotype: Possible read error: a much larger clone is one base away. The rearrangement joins TRBV10-3 to TRBJ2-7, with TRBD2 as a possible D gene (5 bases). Germline CDR1 and CDR2: ENHRY and SYGVKD. The CDR3 is 14 residues long. V was trimmed by 2 bases and J by 3 bases, leaving 11 bases between them. The CDR3 protein is CAISEASRSYEQYF. The DNA of the CDR3 is TGTGCCATCAGTGAGGCTAGCCGGAGCTACGAGCAGTACTTC.

The chain recombines TRBV9 with TRBJ2-5, with D perhaps TRBD2 (6 bases). V lost 0 bases and J lost 1, with 10 bases in between. Germline CDR1 is SGDLS and CDR2 is YYNGEE. The CDR3 loop spans 15 amino acids. CDR3 sequence (DNA): TGTGCCAGCAGCGTAGATCCGGGAGTCCAAGAGACCCAGTACTTC. Its translation is CASSVDPGVQETQYF.

The gene calls are TRBV6-1 and TRBJ2-3; TRBD1 matches at 8 bases. The CDR3 has 18 residues. Germline CDR1 and CDR2: MNHNS and SASEGT. J gave up 3 bases and V 6 bases, and 17 bases lay outside the gene matches. In DNA form, the CDR3 reads TGTGCCAGCAGGAAGACCCAAGCGGACAGGGTGGTTACAGATACGCAGTATTTT. Residues: CASRKTQADRVVTDTQYF.

For this clonotype: At one end the junction does not follow the germline gene, possibly because of a read error. Here the CDR3 reads CRVADTQNIQYF. CDR3 coding DNA: TGCAGAGTTGCGGACACTCAAAACATTCAGTATTTC. This chain links TRBV29-1 with TRBJ2-4; D is perhaps TRBD1 (5 bases). This CDR3 is 12 amino acids long. Looked up from germline, CDR1 is SQVTM and CDR2 is ANQGSEA. The whole variable domain, remainder taken from reference TRBV29-1 and TRBJ2-4, is SAVISQKPSRDICQRGTSLTIQCQVDSQVTMMFWYRQQPGQSLTLIATANQGSEATYESGFVIDKFPISRPNLTFSTLTVSNMSPEDSSIYLCRVADTQNIQYFGAGTRLSVL.

Details on this clonotype: One end of the junction is discordant with germline, which a read error may explain. The rearrangement uses TRBV29-1 and TRBJ2-1, with a tentative D call TRBD1 (7 bases). The CDR3 is made up of 12 amino acids. Germline V CDR1 and CDR2: SQVTM, ANQGSEA. The CDR3 spells CSARAGGNEQSF. The CDR3 DNA reads as TGCAGCGCCCGAGCAGGGGGGAATGAGCAGTCCTTC.

As concerns this clonotype: The junction departs from the called germline gene at one end, perhaps through a read error. J is TRBJ1-1 and V is TRBV14; weak D call: TRBD1 (6 bases). CDR3 length equals 16 residues. Germline-derived CDR1 and CDR2 are SGHDN and FVKESK. This CDR3 reads CVSSQVGRGGNTEALF. CDR3 nucleotide sequence: TGTGTCAGCAGCCAAGTTGGCAGGGGAGGGAACACTGAAGCTCTCTTT. Based on the CDR3 plus reference TRBV14 and TRBJ1-1, the full variable domain is EAGVTQFPSHSVIEKGQTVTLRCDPISGHDNLYWYRRVMGKEIKFLLHFVKESKQDESGMPNNRFLAERTGGTYSTLKVQPAELEDSGVYFCVSSQVGRGGNTEALFGQGTRLTVV.

This clonotype was detected many times. V is TRBV29-1 and J is TRBJ1-3; D uncertain. Trimming left V 2 bases short and J 2 bases short, with 4 bases between. Germline lookup yields CDR1 SQVTM and CDR2 ANQGSEA. The CDR3 consists of 12 residues. The CDR3 region is CSVESPGNTIYF. CDR3 in DNA: TGCAGCGTTGAAAGTCCTGGAAACACCATATATTTT.

Points on this clonotype: At one end, the junction sequence differs from germline, possibly due to a read error. The chain combines TRBV4-2 with TRBJ2-3; TRBD2 might be the D (6 bases). There are 15 residues in the CDR3. CDR1 and CDR2 from the germline V gene are LGHNA and YNFKEQ. The CDR3 region has the DNA TGTGCCAGCAGTCAAGATTTCAGGGAGGAAGATAGGCAGTATTTT. It codes for CASSQDFREEDRQYF.

The DNA for the CDR3 is TGTGCCAGCAGAACAGGGCAAGGTGAGCAGTTCTTC. This codes for CASRTGQGEQFF. This chain links TRBV6-2 or TRBV6-3 with TRBJ2-1; TRBD1 might be the D (6 bases). This CDR3 comprises 12 residues. The germline V gene encodes CDR1 MNHEY and CDR2 SVGEGT. Trimming cost V 6 bases and J 9 bases, with 12 bases left between them.

In this sample, this clonotype turned up once. The DNA of the CDR3 is TGTGCCAGCGCGGCTCAGTTGAACACCGGGGAGCTGTTTTTT. Residues: CASAAQLNTGELFF. The chain employs TRBV11-2 and TRBJ2-2; D gene ambiguous. Looked up from germline, CDR1 is SGHAT and CDR2 is FQNNGV. This CDR3 has 14 amino acids. The ends were cut back, 8 bases at V and 1 base at J, with 11 bases in the middle.

This clonotype was seen a handful of times. A much larger clone sits a single nucleotide away, making a read error possible. V usage is TRBV20-1 and J usage is TRBJ2-5; D uncertain. V dropped 2 bases and J dropped 2 bases, with 9 bases sitting between them. Looked up from germline, CDR1 is DFQATT and CDR2 is SNEGSKA (reference sequence). CDR3 size: 13 residues. CDR3 DNA sequence: TGCAGTGCTAGATCGTGGTTGCAAGAGACCCAGTACTTC. It encodes CSARSWLQETQYF.

Regarding this clonotype: One junction end disagrees with the germline gene, perhaps due to a read error. The rearrangement uses TRBV4-1 and TRBJ1-2, with D tentatively TRBD1 (5 bases). This CDR3 has 14 amino acids. Germline V lookup: CDR1 MGHRA, CDR2 YSYEKL. CDR3 in DNA: TGCGCGAGCAGCGAAGGGGACGGGAACTATGGCTACACCTTT. Protein: CASSEGDGNYGYTF.

This clonotype has just one count. The rearrangement joins TRBV5-1 to TRBJ2-1; D ambiguous. Germline V gene sequence: CDR1 SGHRS, CDR2 YFSETQ. CDR3 length: 14 amino acids. V gave up 10 bases and J gave up 6 bases, with 20 bases separating them. The CDR3 sequence is CASGTGTTCNEQFF. In DNA form, the CDR3 reads TGCGCCTCGGGTACCGGTACCACATGCAATGAGCAGTTCTTC.

Comment on this clonotype: Germline is not matched at one junction end, which may reflect a read error. This chain joins TRBV28 and TRBJ2-7; TRBD1 is a possible D gene (5 bases). The CDR3 sequence is 14 residues long. Germline V CDR1 and CDR2: MDHEN, SYDVKM. The CDR3 coding sequence is TGTGTCAGCATCCGGACAAGGGGCTCCTACAAGCAGTACTTC. This encodes CVSIRTRGSYKQYF.

This clonotype was observed a handful of times. A much larger clonotype is one base distant, so this may be a read error. The CDR3 DNA reads as TGTGCCAGCAGCCAAGTTGAGGGTGGTAGAGGGGGGACAGATACGCAGTATTTT. Translating it yields CASSQVEGGRGGTDTQYF. The chain carries TRBV4-2 and TRBJ2-3, with D tentatively TRBD1 or TRBD2 (6 bases each). V lost 1 base to trimming and J lost 3 bases, with 20 bases between them. Germline CDR1 LGHNA, CDR2 YNFKEQ. CDR3 length: 18 residues.